Below, 20 T cell receptor beta chains from the same sample are listed, as sequenced in a study of cytomegalovirus exposure and HLA in healthy donors. Vbeta (60) and Jbeta (13) primers were used in the PCR. Assay: immunoSEQ multiplex PCR; the TCRdb copy retains only in-frame clones and omits some. Of about 160,000 clones listed, roughly 85% were seen once; the top ten hold roughly 2%. Source material: PBMCs. The receptors come from a middle-aged man in good health and CMV-seronegative.

The gene calls are TRBV4-2 and TRBJ2-7, with a possible D match to TRBD2 (5 bases). Between the trimmed V and J ends, which lost 0 bases and 3 bases, there was a span of 12 bases. This CDR3 spans 15 amino acids. Germline CDR1 and CDR2: LGHNA and YNFKEQ. Here the CDR3 DNA reads TGTGCCAGCAGCCAAGAGTGGACTGGGAGCTACGAGCAGTACTTC. Translated: CASSQEWTGSYEQYF.

This clone was seen once. V gene TRBV11-3 combines with J gene TRBJ2-4; possible D gene TRBD2, 6 bases. Germline V gene lookup returns CDR1 SGHNT and CDR2 YENEEA. Trimming cost V 5 bases and J 0 bases, with 14 bases left between them. This CDR3 has 16 residues. DNA for the CDR3: TGTGCCAGCAGCCTCGGGGGAGGTAGAGCCAAAAACATTCAGTACTTC. This sequence encodes CASSLGGGRAKNIQYF.

This chain connects TRBV15 to TRBJ1-2; D gene unclear. Trimming cost V 0 bases and J 8 bases, with 7 bases left between them. The CDR3 covers 12 residues. Germline V gene lookup returns CDR1 LNHNV and CDR2 YYDKDF (reference sequence). The CDR3 spells CATSRDNKGYTF. In DNA, the CDR3 is TGTGCCACCAGCAGAGATAACAAGGGCTACACCTTC.

The chain joins TRBV19 to TRBJ2-7; 10 nucleotides match TRBD1. There are 14 residues in the CDR3. J gave up 4 bases and V 4 bases, and 4 bases lay outside the gene matches. Germline V gene sequence: CDR1 LNHDA, CDR2 SQIVND (reference sequence). The CDR3 here is CASSTPGQGYEQYF. The CDR3 DNA follows: TGTGCCAGTAGTACCCCGGGACAGGGGTACGAGCAGTACTTC.

V is TRBV4-3 and J is TRBJ2-3; perhaps TRBD1 as D (6 bases). V lost 3 bases to trimming and J lost 0 bases, with 22 bases between them. The CDR3 runs 19 residues. The germline gives CDR1 LGHNA, CDR2 YSLEER. The CDR3 nucleotides read TGCGCCAGCAGCCACCTAAGCCCAGGGGCGGGCGGTAGCACAGATACGCAGTATTTT. Its protein is CASSHLSPGAGGSTDTQYF.

The chain links TRBV29-1 to TRBJ1-1, with TRBD1 as a possible D gene (6 bases). There are 12 residues in the CDR3. In germline, CDR1 is SQVTM, CDR2 ANQGSEA. V lost 4 bases, J lost 3 bases, and 9 bases lay in between. CDR3 nucleotide sequence: TGCAGCGTTGGGGGGCAGTACACTGAAGCTTTCTTT. Amino acid sequence: CSVGGQYTEAFF.

V usage is TRBV5-6 and J usage is TRBJ2-7, with TRBD2 matching over 12 bases. The CDR3 runs 14 residues. Germline V gene lookup returns CDR1 SGHDT and CDR2 YYEEEE. V gave up 4 bases and J gave up 6 bases; unmatched junction bases: 5. Here the CDR3 reads CASSPGLAGTEQYF. In DNA, the CDR3 is TGTGCCAGCAGCCCCGGACTAGCGGGGACCGAGCAGTACTTC.

The chain employs TRBV10-2 and TRBJ2-3; 14 positions agree with TRBD2. Per germline, CDR1 WSHSY and CDR2 SAAADI. The CDR3 is 21 residues long. V shed 8 bases and J 2 bases; nucleotides not matched to a gene: 21. CDR3 nucleotides: TGCGCCAGCCAATACCCAGAGACTAGCGGGAGGGCCAGGTTTACCACAGATACGCAGTATTTT. Encoded protein: CASQYPETSGRARFTTDTQYF.

This chain connects TRBV28 to TRBJ1-2; D call uncertain. Germline CDR1 is MDHEN and CDR2 is SYDVKM. Deletions cut 5 bases from V and 5 bases from J, with 18 bases between. CDR3 length: 15 residues. This CDR3 is CASSPRVGARYGYTF. The CDR3 bases are TGTGCCAGCAGTCCGAGGGTCGGAGCTAGATATGGCTACACCTTC.

The chain is built from TRBV11-1 and TRBJ1-3; unclear D gene. The V end was cut by 2 bases, the J end by 3 bases, with 11 bases between. Germline V lookup: CDR1 SGHAT, CDR2 FQDESV (reference sequence). This CDR3 has 15 residues. DNA of the CDR3: TGTGCCAGCAGCTTAAACGGGAGGATTGGAAACACCATATATTTT. It encodes CASSLNGRIGNTIYF.

This clone was found once. The rearrangement uses TRBV5-1 and TRBJ2-7; 7 bases align to TRBD2. This CDR3 has 13 amino acids. V shed 0 bases and J 7 bases; nucleotides not matched to a gene: 4. The germline V gene encodes CDR1 SGHRS and CDR2 YFSETQ. The CDR3 coding sequence is TGCGCCAGCAGCTTGGATGTCGGGGGGGAGCAGTACTTC. Its protein product is CASSLDVGGEQYF.

This chain connects TRBV19 to TRBJ1-5, with 7 positions matching TRBD1. This CDR3 spans 18 amino acids. J lost 0 bases, V lost 0 bases, and 8 bases had no gene match. Germline CDR1 is LNHDA and CDR2 is SQIVND (reference sequence). The CDR3 loop reads CASSIDHGDSLSNQPQHF. The DNA of the CDR3 is TGTGCCAGTAGTATAGATCATGGGGACAGCCTTAGCAATCAGCCCCAGCATTTT.

This clone was recorded once. The chain is built from TRBV10-3 and TRBJ2-1, with 7 nucleotides matching TRBD2. CDR3 length: 14 amino acids. Germline CDR1 is ENHRY and CDR2 is SYGVKD. The V segment lost 6 bases and the J segment 2 bases; nucleotides outside the gene matches: 4. The CDR3 nucleotides are TGTGCCATCAGGGCTAGCGGTGCCTACAATGAGCAGTTCTTC. Amino acid sequence: CAIRASGAYNEQFF.

CDR3 sequence (DNA): TGCGCCAGCAGCCAGGACAGGGGCGGCTACGAGCAGTACTTC. This gives the protein CASSQDRGGYEQYF. The rearrangement uses TRBV4-3 and TRBJ2-7; 9 bases map to TRBD1. CDR1 and CDR2 (germline): LGHNA, YSLEER. J gave up 3 bases and V 3 bases, and 3 bases lay outside the gene matches. This CDR3 comprises 14 residues.

The V call is TRBV14, the J call TRBJ2-1, with 9 bases that match TRBD2. This CDR3 region has 15 residues. Per the germline V gene, CDR1 is SGHDN and CDR2 is FVKESK. V shed 0 bases, J shed 12 bases, and the junction held 9 bases outside the gene matches. DNA of the CDR3: TGTGCCAGCAGCCAAGATCTACTAGCGGGCTCAGCGCAGTTCTTC. Its translation is CASSQDLLAGSAQFF.

J is TRBJ2-7 and V is TRBV7-6; weak D call: TRBD2 (6 bases). Germline CDR1 reads SGHVS; CDR2 reads FNYEAQ. This CDR3 has 16 amino acids. Trimming removed 4 bases from V and 5 bases from J, with 21 bases in between. The CDR3 spells CASSSFIGGPGDEQYF. CDR3 bases: TGTGCCAGCAGCTCCTTTATTGGAGGGCCGGGGGACGAGCAGTACTTC.

Written as DNA, the CDR3 is TGTGCCAGCAGGGGACTAGCGGGAGGGGCATCCGAGCAGTACTTC. Residues: CASRGLAGGASEQYF. The chain couples TRBV2 to TRBJ2-7; 16 bases line up with TRBD2. Germline V lookup: CDR1 SNHLY, CDR2 FYNNEI. The CDR3 consists of 15 residues. Trimming cost V 6 bases and J 6 bases; bases outside gene matches: 5.

The chain uses TRBV19 and TRBJ2-5; TRBD1 matches 8 bases. Losses at the gene ends were 2 bases for V and 5 bases for J; bases not matched to a gene: 4. The length of the CDR3 is 14 residues. Germline V gives CDR1 LNHDA, CDR2 SQIVND (reference sequence). CDR3 sequence reads: CASSIQGAGETQYF. The CDR3 DNA is TGTGCCAGTAGTATACAGGGGGCAGGGGAGACCCAGTACTTC. Full variable domain (outside the CDR3, taken from reference TRBV19 and TRBJ2-5): DGGITQSPKYLFRKEGQNVTLSCEQNLNHDAMYWYRQDPGQGLRLIYYSQIVNDFQKGDIAEGYSVSREKKESFPLTVTSAQKNPTAFYLCASSIQGAGETQYFGPGTRLLVL.

This rearrangement joins TRBV28 to TRBJ2-7; D is unclear. In germline, CDR1 is MDHEN, CDR2 SYDVKM. The CDR3 loop spans 14 amino acids. V was clipped by 6 bases and J by 1 base, with 13 bases between them. CDR3 in DNA: TGTGCCAGCAGGGGTGTGGAGCCGTCCTACGAGCAGTACTTC. It codes for CASRGVEPSYEQYF.

This chain links TRBV2 with TRBJ2-7, with a possible D match to TRBD2 (6 bases). CDR1 is SNHLY and CDR2 is FYNNEI in the germline V gene. Trimming took off 8 bases at V and 1 base at J, with 15 bases between the two ends. The CDR3 has 14 residues. This chain's CDR3 is CASDGGVWSYEQYF. The CDR3 DNA reads TGTGCCAGCGACGGAGGGGTTTGGTCCTACGAGCAGTACTTC.